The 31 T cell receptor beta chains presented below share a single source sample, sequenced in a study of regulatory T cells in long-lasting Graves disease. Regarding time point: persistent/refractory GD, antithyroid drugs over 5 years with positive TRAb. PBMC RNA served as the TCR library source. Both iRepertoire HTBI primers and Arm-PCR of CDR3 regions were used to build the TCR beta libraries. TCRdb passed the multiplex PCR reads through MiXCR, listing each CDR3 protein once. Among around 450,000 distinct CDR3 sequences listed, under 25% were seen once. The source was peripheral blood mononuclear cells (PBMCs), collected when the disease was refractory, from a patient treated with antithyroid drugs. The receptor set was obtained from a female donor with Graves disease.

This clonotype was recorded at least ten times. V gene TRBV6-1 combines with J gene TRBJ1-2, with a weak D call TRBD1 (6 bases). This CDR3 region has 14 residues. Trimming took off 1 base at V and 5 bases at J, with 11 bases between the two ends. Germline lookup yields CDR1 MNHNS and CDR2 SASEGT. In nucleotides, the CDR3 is TGTGCCAGCAGTGAAGAGGTCAGGGGTTATGGCTACACCTTC. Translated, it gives CASSEEVRGYGYTF.

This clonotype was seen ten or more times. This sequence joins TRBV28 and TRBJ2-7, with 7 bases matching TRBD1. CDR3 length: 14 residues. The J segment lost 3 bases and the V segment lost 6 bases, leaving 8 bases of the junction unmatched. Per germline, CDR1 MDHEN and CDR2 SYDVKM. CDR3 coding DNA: TGTGCCAGCAGGACAGGACAGGACATCTACGAGCAGTACTTC. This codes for CASRTGQDIYEQYF.

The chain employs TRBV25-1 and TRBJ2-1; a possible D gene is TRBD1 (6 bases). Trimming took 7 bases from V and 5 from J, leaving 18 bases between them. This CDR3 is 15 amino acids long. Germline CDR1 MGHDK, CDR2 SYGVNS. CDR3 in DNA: TGTGCCAGCACCCAGTCCGGGACAAGAAACAATGAGCAGTTCTTC. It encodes CASTQSGTRNNEQFF.

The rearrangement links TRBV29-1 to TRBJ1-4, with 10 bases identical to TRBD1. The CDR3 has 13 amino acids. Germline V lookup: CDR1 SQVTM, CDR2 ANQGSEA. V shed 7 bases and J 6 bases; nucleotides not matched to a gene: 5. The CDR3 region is CSGTGTGDEKLFF. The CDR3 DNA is TGCAGCGGCACGGGGACAGGGGATGAAAAACTGTTTTTT.

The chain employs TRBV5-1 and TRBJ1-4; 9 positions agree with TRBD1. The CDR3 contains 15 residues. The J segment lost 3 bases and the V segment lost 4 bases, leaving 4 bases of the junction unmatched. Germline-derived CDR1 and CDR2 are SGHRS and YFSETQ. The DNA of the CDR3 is TGCGCCAGCAGCCAAGGGACAGGGCCTAATGAAAAACTGTTTTTT. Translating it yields CASSQGTGPNEKLFF.

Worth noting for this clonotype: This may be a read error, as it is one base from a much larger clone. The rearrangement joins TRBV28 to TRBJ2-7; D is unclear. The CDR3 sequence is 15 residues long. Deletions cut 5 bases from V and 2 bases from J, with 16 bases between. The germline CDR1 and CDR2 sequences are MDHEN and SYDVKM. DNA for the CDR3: TGTGCCAGCAGTCTTAGGCAGGAACAACCCTACGAGCAGTACTTC. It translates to CASSLRQEQPYEQYF.

As DNA, the CDR3 is TGCAGCCCTCTGGGCAGGGGGCAAAGTGGCTACACCTTC. Amino acid sequence: CSPLGRGQSGYTF. The V and J genes are TRBV20-1 and TRBJ1-2; 8 bases match TRBD1. This CDR3 contains 13 residues. CDR1 is DFQATT and CDR2 is SNEGSKA in the germline V gene (reference sequence).

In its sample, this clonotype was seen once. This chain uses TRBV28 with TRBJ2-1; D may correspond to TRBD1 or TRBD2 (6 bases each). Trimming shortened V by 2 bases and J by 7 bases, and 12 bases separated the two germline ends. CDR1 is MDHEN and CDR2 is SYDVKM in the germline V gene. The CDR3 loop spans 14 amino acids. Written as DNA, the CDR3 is TGTGCCAGCAGTTTAGGGGGGCTCTTTAATGAGCAGTTCTTC. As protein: CASSLGGLFNEQFF.

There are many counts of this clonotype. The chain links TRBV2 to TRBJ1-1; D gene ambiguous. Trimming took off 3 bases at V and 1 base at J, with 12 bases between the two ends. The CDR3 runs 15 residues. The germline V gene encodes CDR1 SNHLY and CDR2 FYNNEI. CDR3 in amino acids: CASSDTRSTNTEAFF. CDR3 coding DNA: TGTGCCAGCAGTGATACCAGGTCCACGAACACTGAAGCTTTCTTT.

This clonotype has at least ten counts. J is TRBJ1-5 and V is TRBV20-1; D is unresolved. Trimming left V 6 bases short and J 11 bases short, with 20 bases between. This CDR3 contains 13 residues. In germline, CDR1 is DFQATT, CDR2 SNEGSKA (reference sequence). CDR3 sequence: CSATAGSFMAQHF. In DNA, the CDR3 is TGCAGTGCCACCGCGGGATCCTTCATGGCCCAGCATTTT.

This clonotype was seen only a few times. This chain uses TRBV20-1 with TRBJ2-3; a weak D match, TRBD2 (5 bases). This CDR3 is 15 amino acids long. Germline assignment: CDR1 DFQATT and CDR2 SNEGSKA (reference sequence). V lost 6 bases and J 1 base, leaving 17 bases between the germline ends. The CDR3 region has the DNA TGCAGTGCCATCCCCCCACGGGGTCGCACAGATACGCAGTATTTT. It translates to CSAIPPRGRTDTQYF.

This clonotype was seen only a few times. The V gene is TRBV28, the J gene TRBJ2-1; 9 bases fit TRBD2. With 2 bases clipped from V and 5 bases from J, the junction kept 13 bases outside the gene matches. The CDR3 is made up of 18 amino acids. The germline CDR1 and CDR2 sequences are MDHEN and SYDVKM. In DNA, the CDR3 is TGTGCCAGCAGTTTAGGCGGGAGGGTCAATTTTGTCCACAATGAGCAGTTCTTC. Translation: CASSLGGRVNFVHNEQFF. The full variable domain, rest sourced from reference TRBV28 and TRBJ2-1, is DVKVTQSSRYLVKRTGEKVFLECVQDMDHENMFWYRQDPGLGLRLIYFSYDVKMKEKGDIPEGYSVSREKKERFSLILESASTNQTSMYLCASSLGGRVNFVHNEQFFGPGTRLTVL.

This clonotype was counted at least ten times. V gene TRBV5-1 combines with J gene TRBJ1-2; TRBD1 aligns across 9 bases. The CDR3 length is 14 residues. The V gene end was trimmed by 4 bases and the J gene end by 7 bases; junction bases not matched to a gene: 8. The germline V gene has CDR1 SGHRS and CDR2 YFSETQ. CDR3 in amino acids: CASSPGTGHLGYTF. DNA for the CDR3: TGCGCCAGCAGCCCCGGGACAGGGCATCTTGGCTACACCTTC. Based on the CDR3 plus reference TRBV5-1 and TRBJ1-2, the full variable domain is KAGVTQTPRYLIKTRGQQVTLSCSPISGHRSVSWYQQTPGQGLQFLFEYFSETQRNKGNFPGRFSGRQFSNSRSEMNVSTLELGDSALYLCASSPGTGHLGYTFGSGTRLTVV.

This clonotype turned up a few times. The CDR3, as DNA: TGTGCCAGCAGCTTCAGCGACAGGGAAGAGACCCAGTACTTC. Protein product: CASSFSDREETQYF. This chain uses TRBV7-9 with TRBJ2-5; 7 nucleotides match TRBD1. From germline, CDR1 is SEHNR and CDR2 FQNEAQ (reference sequence). V lost 3 bases, J lost 3 bases, and 4 bases stayed unmatched. The CDR3 length is 14 residues.

CDR3 sequence: CASRRTFTSSEQFF. CDR3 DNA sequence: TGTGCCAGCAGGCGAACTTTTACTAGCAGTGAGCAGTTCTTC. The V and J genes are TRBV2 and TRBJ2-1; maybe TRBD2 (6 bases). The CDR3 runs to 14 residues. CDR1 SNHLY and CDR2 FYNNEI come from the germline V gene. The ends were cut back, 6 bases at V and 9 bases at J, with 18 bases in the middle. Supplemented by reference TRBV2 and TRBJ2-1, the full variable domain reads EPEVTQTPSHQVTQMGQEVILRCVPISNHLYFYWYRQILGQKVEFLVSFYNNEISEKSEIFDDQFSVERPDGSNFTLKIRSTKLEDSAMYFCASRRTFTSSEQFFGPGTRLTVL.

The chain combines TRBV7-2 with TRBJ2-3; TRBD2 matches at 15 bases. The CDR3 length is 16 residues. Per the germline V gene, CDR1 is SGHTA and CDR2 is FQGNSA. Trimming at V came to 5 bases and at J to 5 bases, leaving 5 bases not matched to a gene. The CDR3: CASSPGTSGRLDTQYF. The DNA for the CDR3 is TGTGCCAGCAGCCCAGGGACTAGCGGGAGGTTAGATACGCAGTATTTT.

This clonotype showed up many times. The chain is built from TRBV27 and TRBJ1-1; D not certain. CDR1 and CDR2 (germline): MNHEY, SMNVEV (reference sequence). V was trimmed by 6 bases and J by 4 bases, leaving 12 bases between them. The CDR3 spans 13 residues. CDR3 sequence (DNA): TGTGCCAGCAGGGAGTCGGGAGGCACTGAAGCTTTCTTT. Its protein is CASRESGGTEAFF.

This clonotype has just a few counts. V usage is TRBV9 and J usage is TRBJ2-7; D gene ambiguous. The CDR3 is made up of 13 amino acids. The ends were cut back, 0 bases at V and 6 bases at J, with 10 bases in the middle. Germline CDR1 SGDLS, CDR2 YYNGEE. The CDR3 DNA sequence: TGTGCCAGCAGCGTAGCAAAAACAACCGAGCAGTACTTC. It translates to CASSVAKTTEQYF. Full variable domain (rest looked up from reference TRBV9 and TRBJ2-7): DSGVTQTPKHLITATGQRVTLRCSPRSGDLSVYWYQQSLDQGLQFLIQYYNGEERAKGNILERFSAQQFPDLHSELNLSSLELGDSALYFCASSVAKTTEQYFGPGTRLTVT.

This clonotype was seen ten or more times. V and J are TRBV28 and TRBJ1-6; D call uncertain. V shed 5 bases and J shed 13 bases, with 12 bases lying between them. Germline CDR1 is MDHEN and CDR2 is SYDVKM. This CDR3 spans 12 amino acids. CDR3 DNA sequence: TGTGCCAGCAGTACTAGCGGGGATCCCCTCCACTTT. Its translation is CASSTSGDPLHF.

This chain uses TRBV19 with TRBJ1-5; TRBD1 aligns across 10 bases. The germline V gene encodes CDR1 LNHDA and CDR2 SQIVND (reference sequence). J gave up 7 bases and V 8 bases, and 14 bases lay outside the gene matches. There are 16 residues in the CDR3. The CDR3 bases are TGTGCCAGTGCCGGGACAGGGGATGAAGGTGGCCAGCCCCAGCATTTT. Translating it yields CASAGTGDEGGQPQHF.

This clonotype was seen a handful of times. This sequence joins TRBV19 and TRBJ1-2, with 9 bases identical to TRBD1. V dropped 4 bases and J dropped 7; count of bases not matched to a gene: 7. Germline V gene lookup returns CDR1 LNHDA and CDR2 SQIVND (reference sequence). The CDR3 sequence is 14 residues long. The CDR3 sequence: CASSTQGAMSGYTF. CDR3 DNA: TGTGCCAGTAGTACACAGGGGGCTATGAGTGGCTACACCTTC. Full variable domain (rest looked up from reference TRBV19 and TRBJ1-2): DGGITQSPKYLFRKEGQNVTLSCEQNLNHDAMYWYRQDPGQGLRLIYYSQIVNDFQKGDIAEGYSVSREKKESFPLTVTSAQKNPTAFYLCASSTQGAMSGYTFGSGTRLTVV.

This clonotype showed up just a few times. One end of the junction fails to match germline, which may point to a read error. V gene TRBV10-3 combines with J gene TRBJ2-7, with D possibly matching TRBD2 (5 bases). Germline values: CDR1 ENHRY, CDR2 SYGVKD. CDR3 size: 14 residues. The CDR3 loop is CAISESGLYDERYF. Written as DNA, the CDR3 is TGTGCCATCAGTGAGTCAGGACTTTATGACGAGCGGTACTTC.

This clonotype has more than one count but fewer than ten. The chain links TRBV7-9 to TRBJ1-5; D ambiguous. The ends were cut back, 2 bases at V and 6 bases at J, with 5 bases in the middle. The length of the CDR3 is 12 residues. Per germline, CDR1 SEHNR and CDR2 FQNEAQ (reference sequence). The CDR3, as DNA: TGTGCCAGCAGCTTATCTGCTCAGCCCCAGCATTTT. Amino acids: CASSLSAQPQHF.

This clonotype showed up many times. CDR3 DNA sequence: TGCGCCAGCAGCTTGGCCATGGGAGCAGGCTACGAGCAGTACTTC. The encoded protein is CASSLAMGAGYEQYF. J is TRBJ2-7 and V is TRBV5-1; perhaps TRBD2 as D (5 bases). CDR1 is SGHRS, CDR2 YFSETQ, per germline. The CDR3 is 15 residues long. Trimming pared 0 bases from V and 3 bases from J, leaving 13 bases between. Supplemented by reference TRBV5-1 and TRBJ2-7, the full variable domain reads KAGVTQTPRYLIKTRGQQVTLSCSPISGHRSVSWYQQTPGQGLQFLFEYFSETQRNKGNFPGRFSGRQFSNSRSEMNVSTLELGDSALYLCASSLAMGAGYEQYFGPGTRLTVT.

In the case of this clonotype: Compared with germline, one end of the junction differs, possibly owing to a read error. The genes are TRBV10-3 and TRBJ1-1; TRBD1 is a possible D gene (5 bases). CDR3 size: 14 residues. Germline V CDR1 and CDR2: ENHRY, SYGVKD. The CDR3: CAVSDPTVNTEAFF. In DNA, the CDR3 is TGTGCCGTCAGTGACCCGACAGTGAACACTGAAGCTTTCTTT.

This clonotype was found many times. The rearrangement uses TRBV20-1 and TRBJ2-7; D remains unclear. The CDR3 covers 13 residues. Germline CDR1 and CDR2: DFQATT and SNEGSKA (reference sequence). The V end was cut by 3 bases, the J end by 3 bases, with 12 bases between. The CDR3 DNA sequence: TGCAGTGCTAGGAGCCCACTTGGCTACGAGCAGTACTTC. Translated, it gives CSARSPLGYEQYF.

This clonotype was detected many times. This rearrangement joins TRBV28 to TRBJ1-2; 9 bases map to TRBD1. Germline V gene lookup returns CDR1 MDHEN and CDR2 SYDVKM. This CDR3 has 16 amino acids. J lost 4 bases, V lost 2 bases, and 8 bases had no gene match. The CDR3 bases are TGTGCCAGCAGTTTACCGGGGACAGGGCGCATCTATGGCTACACCTTC. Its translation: CASSLPGTGRIYGYTF.

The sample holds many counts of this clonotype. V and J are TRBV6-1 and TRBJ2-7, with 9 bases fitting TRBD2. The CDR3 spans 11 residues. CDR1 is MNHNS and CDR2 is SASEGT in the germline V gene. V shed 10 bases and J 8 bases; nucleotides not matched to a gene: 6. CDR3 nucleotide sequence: TGTGCCACCCGACTAGCGGAGCAGCAGTACTTC. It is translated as CATRLAEQQYF.

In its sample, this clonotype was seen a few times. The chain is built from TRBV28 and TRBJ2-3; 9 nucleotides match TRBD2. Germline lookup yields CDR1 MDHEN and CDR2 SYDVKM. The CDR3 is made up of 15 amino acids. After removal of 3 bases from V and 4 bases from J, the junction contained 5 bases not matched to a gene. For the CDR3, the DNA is TGTGCCAGCAGTTTCCTAGCGGGGAGGGCAGATACGCAGTATTTT. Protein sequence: CASSFLAGRADTQYF.

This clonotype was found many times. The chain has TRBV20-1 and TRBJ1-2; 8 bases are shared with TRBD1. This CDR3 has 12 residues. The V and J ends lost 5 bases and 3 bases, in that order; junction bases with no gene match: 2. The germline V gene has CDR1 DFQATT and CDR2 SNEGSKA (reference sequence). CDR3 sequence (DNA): TGCAGTGCTCAGACAGGGGACTATGGCTACACCTTC. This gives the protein CSAQTGDYGYTF.

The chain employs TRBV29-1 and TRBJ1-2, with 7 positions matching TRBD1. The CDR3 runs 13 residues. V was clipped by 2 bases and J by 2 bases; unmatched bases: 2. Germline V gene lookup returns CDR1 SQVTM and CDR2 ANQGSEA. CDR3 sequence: CSVEPGQNYGYTF. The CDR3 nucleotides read TGCAGCGTTGAACCGGGACAGAACTATGGCTACACCTTC. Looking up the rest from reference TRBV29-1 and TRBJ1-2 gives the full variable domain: SAVISQKPSRDICQRGTSLTIQCQVDSQVTMMFWYRQQPGQSLTLIATANQGSEATYESGFVIDKFPISRPNLTFSTLTVSNMSPEDSSIYLCSVEPGQNYGYTFGSGTRLTVV.